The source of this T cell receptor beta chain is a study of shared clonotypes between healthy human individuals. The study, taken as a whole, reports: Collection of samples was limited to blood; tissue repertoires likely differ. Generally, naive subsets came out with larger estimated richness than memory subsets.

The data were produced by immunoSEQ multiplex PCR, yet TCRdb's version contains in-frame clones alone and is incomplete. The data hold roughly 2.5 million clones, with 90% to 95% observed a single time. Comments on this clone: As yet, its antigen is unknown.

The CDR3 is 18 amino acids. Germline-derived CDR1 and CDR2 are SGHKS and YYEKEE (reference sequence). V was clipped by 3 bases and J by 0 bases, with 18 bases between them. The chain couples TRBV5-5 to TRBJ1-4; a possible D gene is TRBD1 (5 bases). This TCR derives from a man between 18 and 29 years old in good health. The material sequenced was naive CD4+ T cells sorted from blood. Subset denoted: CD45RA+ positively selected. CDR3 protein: CASSSRLGGRATNEKLFF. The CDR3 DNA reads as TGTGCCAGCAGCTCCAGACTCGGGGGGAGGGCAACTAATGAAAAACTGTTTTTT.